This T cell receptor (beta chain) was profiled in a study of T cell repertoires in aging, cancer and after chemotherapy. On the study more broadly: About 8.8 million TCR reads were in the whole dataset.

Rearranged V-D-J TRB sequences were amplified with a mixed TRB-A/B primer pool. TCRdb redid the calling of the multiplex PCR reads with MiXCR, one entry per CDR3 protein. The repertoire holds approximately 3,000 distinct CDR3 sequences, with around 30% as singletons. The CDR3 runs 14 residues. Germline V CDR1 and CDR2: LNHDA, SQIVND (reference sequence). The ends were cut back, 3 bases at V and 7 bases at J, with 13 bases in the middle. The template was genomic DNA from peripheral blood, not RNA. Study-wide findings and caveats: Compared with age-matched healthy donors, untreated hematological or solid cancer patients showed higher blood TCR clonality. In cancer patients, declining TCR diversity with age involved lost richness and lost evenness. Across the chemotherapy interval, each cancer cohort showed higher median generation probability, suggesting thymic rebound.

With regard to this clonotype: Its antigen is undetermined.

This sequence was found in a human donor with a solid tumor. The chain links TRBV19 to TRBJ1-5; tentatively, D is TRBD1 (5 bases). The specimen sequenced was blood. DNA for the CDR3: TGTGCCAGTAGTATTTTAGGGGCCGGGCAGCCCCAGCATTTT. It encodes CASSILGAGQPQHF. The full variable domain, in which reference TRBV19 and TRBJ1-5 provide the parts outside the CDR3, is DGGITQSPKYLFRKEGQNVTLSCEQNLNHDAMYWYRQDPGQGLRLIYYSQIVNDFQKGDIAEGYSVSREKKESFPLTVTSAQKNPTAFYLCASSILGAGQPQHFGDGTRLSIL.